This section outlines one T cell receptor (beta chain) sequence together with its context. The data stem from a study of Ad26.COV2.S vaccination and SARS-CoV-2 variants. Whole-study context: This donor came from the COV1001 trial of Ad26.COV2.S. Into the muscle, Ad26.COV2.S was dosed once or twice, 56 days apart.

Treatment specified: some 20 received Ad26.COV2.S at low or high dose, single or two shots; a few received placebo; per-sample allocation not given. Day 63 following the first vaccine or placebo injection was when the samples were taken. An adult donor aged 18-55 years was enrolled in Boston. Data came from immunoSEQ multiplex PCR; TCRdb stores just in-frame clones and leaves some out. The sample carries 200,000 to 250,000 clones, roughly 90% recorded once. This sample comprised peripheral blood, obtained in a trial of Ad26.COV2.S vaccine versus placebo. The TCR originated in a person between 18 and 65 years old who received the Ad26.COV2.S COVID-19 vaccine or a placebo.

CDR3 loop: CASSHGGNEQFF. CDR3 coding DNA: TGTGCCAGCAGCCATGGGGGGAATGAGCAGTTCTTC. The chain recombines TRBV7-9 with TRBJ2-1, with D possibly matching TRBD2 (6 bases). The V end was cut by 5 bases, the J end by 7 bases, with 9 bases between. The CDR3 sequence is 12 residues long. The germline gives CDR1 SEHNR, CDR2 FQNEAQ (reference sequence).